This T cell receptor (beta chain) was identified in a study of cytomegalovirus exposure and HLA in healthy donors. Study findings and constraints: Sequencing depth roughly uniform across donors was assumed in presence/absence analyses. A later examination showed that TCR association rates differed by HLA locus, with DRB1 most and HLA-C fewest. CMV serostatus was the sole immune exposure data available. Versus the roughly 670-donor mean, an Asian-associated ancestry cluster reportedly showed fewer N-insertions in a later analysis.

The CDR3 has 16 residues. The germline gives CDR1 SGHTS, CDR2 YDEGEE. Trimming removed 3 bases from V and 2 bases from J, with 16 bases in between. PCR amplification relied on 60 Vbeta primers (plus 13 Jbeta primers). The assay was immunoSEQ multiplex PCR, and TCRdb's table has in-frame clones only and misses some. The sample holds some 200,000 clones. In the case of this clone: Its antigen is unidentified.

The rearrangement links TRBV5-8 to TRBJ2-3; maybe TRBD2 (6 bases). This sequence was found in a girl aged 2 to 10 in good health and CMV-seropositive. Material for sequencing was PBMCs. The CDR3 loop is CASSSLAGGYTDTQYF. CDR3 nucleotide sequence: TGTGCCAGCAGCTCCTTGGCTGGGGGGTACACAGATACGCAGTATTTT. The variable domain in full, completed from reference TRBV5-8 and TRBJ2-3, reads EAGVTQSPTHLIKTRGQQATLRCSPISGHTSVYWYQQALGLGLQFLLWYDEGEERNRGNFPPRFSGRQFPNYSSELNVNALELEDSALYLCASSSLAGGYTDTQYFGPGTRLTVL.